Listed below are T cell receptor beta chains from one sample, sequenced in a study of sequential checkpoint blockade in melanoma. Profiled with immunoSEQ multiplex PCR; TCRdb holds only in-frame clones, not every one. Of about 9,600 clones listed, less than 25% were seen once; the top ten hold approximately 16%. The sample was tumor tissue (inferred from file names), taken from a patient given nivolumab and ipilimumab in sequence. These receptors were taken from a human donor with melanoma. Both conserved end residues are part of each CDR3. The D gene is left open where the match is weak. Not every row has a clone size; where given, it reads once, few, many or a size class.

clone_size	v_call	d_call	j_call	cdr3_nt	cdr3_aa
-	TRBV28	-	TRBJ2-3	TGTGCCAGCTCGGCAGGAGGGCCGGTAGATACGCAGTATTTT	CASSAGGPVDTQYF
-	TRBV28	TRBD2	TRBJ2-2	TGTGCCAGCAGTTTTCGGCGCTGGACTAGCGGAGAGAACACCGGGGAGCTGTTTTTT	CASSFRRWTSGENTGELFF
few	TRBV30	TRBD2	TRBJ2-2	TGTGCCTGGACTTGGGGAGGGAGGAGGTCCGGGGAGCTGTTTTTT	CAWTWGGRRSGELFF
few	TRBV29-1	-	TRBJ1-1	TGCAGCGTTCTATCGAAGGGCACTGAAGCTTTCTTT	CSVLSKGTEAFF
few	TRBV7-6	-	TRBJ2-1	TGTGCTAGCAGCCAGACAGGCCGGGGTAGTAATGAGCAGTTCTTC	CASSQTGRGSNEQFF
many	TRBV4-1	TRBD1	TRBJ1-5	TGCGCCAGCAGCCAAGTAAACAGGGGTGATCAGCCCCAGCATTTT	CASSQVNRGDQPQHF
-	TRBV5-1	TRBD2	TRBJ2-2	TGCGCCAGCAGCACCGGGACTAGCGGGAGCTCCGGGGAGCTGTTTTTT	CASSTGTSGSSGELFF
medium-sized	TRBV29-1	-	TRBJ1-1	TGCAGCGTAAGTGGGGACCTTTCTGAAGCTTTCTTT	CSVSGDLSEAFF
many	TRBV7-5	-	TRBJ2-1	TGTGCCAGCAGCTTAGGTGGCGGGAGGGCCCTCGCTGAGCAGTTCTTC	CASSLGGGRALAEQFF
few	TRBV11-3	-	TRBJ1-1	TGTGCCAGCAGCTTACCCCCTCTAGGAAACACTGAAGCTTTCTTT	CASSLPPLGNTEAFF
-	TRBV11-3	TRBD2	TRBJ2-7	TGTGCCAGCAGCTTGGGGACTAGCGGGAGGCCCGAGCAGTACTTC	CASSLGTSGRPEQYF
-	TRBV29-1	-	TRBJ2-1	TGCAGCGTTGGAGCGGCTCCCTCCTACAATGAGCAGTTCTTC	CSVGAAPSYNEQFF
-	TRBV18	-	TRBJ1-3	TGTGCCAGCTCACCGACAGGAGACTCTGGAAACACCATATATTTT	CASSPTGDSGNTIYF
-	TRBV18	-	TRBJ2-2	TGTGCCAGCCCTAACGTCGGAGATACGAACACCGGGGAGCTGTTTTTT	CASPNVGDTNTGELFF
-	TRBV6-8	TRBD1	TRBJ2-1	TGTGCCAGCAGTTCTGACAGGGTAAATGAGCAGTTCTTC	CASSSDRVNEQFF
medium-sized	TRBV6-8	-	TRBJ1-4	TGTGCCAGCAGACCAGGCGTAGCAACTAATGAAAAACTGTTTTTT	CASRPGVATNEKLFF
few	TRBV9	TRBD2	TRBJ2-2	TGTGCCAGCAGCATACGGACTAGCGGGAGTCCCAACACCGGGGAGCTGTTTTTT	CASSIRTSGSPNTGELFF
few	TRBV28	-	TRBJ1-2	TGTGCCAGCAGCAAGGGGGGTCCTAACTATGGCTACACCTTC	CASSKGGPNYGYTF
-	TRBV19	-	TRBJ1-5	TGTGCCAGTAGTGGGGGGAGACAAGGACGGGGCAATCAGCCCCAGCATTTT	CASSGGRQGRGNQPQHF
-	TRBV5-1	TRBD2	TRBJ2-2	TGCGCCAGCAGCTTGGCCGAAGCGGGGAAGGGTACCGGGGAGCTGTTTTTT	CASSLAEAGKGTGELFF
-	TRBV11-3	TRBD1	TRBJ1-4	TGTGCCAGCAGCCCTCGGACAGGGTTAGATGAAAAACTGTTTTTT	CASSPRTGLDEKLFF